This TCR beta chain was profiled in a study of T cells in tuberculosis. Findings and caveats of the study: Smaller alpha distances in active tuberculosis partly reflected shorter CDR3-alpha lengths. Samples were chosen by availability of cryopreserved specimens.

The method was immunoSEQ multiplex PCR; TCRdb's version includes in-frame clones alone and lacks a portion of them. The table records approximately 30,000 clones, about 97% of them present only once. This clone was seen a single time. Its specificity is unknown. CDR1 and CDR2 (germline): ENHRY, SYGVKD. CDR3 length: 14 residues. V lost 3 bases to trimming and J lost 5 bases, with 13 bases between them. The J gene is TRBJ1-2, the V gene TRBV10-3; D possibly corresponds to TRBD1 (5 bases). The clonotype originates from a donor aged 10-29 years with latent tuberculosis or without tuberculosis infection. Sequenced: PBMCs. Written as DNA, the CDR3 is TGTGCCATCAGTGAAAACAAAGGGGTATATGGCTACACCTTC. Its translation is CAISENKGVYGYTF.